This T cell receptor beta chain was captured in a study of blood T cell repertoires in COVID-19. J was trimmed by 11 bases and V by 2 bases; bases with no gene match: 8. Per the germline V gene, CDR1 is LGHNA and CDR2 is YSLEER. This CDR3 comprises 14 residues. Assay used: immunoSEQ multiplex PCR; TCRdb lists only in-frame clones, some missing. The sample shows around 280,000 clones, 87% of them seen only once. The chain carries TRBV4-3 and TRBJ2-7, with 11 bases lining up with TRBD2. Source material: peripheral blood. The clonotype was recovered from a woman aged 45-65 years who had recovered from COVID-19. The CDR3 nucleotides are TGCGCCAGCAGCCAAATTTTAGCGGGGGGGCCCGAGTACTTC. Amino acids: CASSQILAGGPEYF.